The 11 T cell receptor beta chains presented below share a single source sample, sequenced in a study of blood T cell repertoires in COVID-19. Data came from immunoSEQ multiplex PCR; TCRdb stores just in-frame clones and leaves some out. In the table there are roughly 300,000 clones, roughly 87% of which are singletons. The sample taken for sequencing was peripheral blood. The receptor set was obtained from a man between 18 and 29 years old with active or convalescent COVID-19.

CDR3 in amino acids: CASSSRGLAGGHNEQFF. CDR3 nucleotide sequence: TGTGCCAGCAGCAGTAGAGGTCTAGCGGGGGGGCATAATGAGCAGTTCTTC. The chain combines TRBV11-2 with TRBJ2-1, with TRBD2 identical over 12 bases. J gave up 7 bases and V 5 bases, and 12 bases lay outside the gene matches. The CDR3 length is 17 residues. Germline assignment: CDR1 SGHAT and CDR2 FQNNGV.

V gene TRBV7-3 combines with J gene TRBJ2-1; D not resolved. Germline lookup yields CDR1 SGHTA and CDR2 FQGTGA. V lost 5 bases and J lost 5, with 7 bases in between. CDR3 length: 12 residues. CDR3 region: CASSPADNEQFF. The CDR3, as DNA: TGTGCCAGCAGCCCCGCAGACAATGAGCAGTTCTTC.

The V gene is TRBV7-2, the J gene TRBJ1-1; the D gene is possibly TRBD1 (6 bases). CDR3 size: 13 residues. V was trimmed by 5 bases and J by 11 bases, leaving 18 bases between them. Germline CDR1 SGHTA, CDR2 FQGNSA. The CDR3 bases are TGTGCCAGCAGCCCCCAAAAGAACAGGGCGGCTTTCTTT. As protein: CASSPQKNRAAFF.

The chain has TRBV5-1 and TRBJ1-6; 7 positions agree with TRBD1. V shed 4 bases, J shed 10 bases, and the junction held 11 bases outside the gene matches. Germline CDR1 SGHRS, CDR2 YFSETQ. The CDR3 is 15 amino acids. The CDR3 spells CASSEGQALGSPLHF. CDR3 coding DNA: TGCGCCAGCAGCGAAGGACAGGCGTTGGGGTCACCCCTCCACTTT. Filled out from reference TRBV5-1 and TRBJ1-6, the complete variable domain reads KAGVTQTPRYLIKTRGQQVTLSCSPISGHRSVSWYQQTPGQGLQFLFEYFSETQRNKGNFPGRFSGRQFSNSRSEMNVSTLELGDSALYLCASSEGQALGSPLHFGNGTRLTVT.

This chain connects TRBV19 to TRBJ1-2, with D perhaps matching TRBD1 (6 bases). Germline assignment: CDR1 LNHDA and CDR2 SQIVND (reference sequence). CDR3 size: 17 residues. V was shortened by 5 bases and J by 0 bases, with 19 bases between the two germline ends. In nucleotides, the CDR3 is TGTGCCAGTAGTGGACCCCTCCCGGGACATACTAACTATGGCTACACCTTC. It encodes CASSGPLPGHTNYGYTF.

The CDR3 DNA is TGTGCCAGCAGCTTGGAGGGGGGGCGCGGGGAGACCCAGTACTTC. Translation gives CASSLEGGRGETQYF. V usage is TRBV5-4 and J usage is TRBJ2-5; TRBD2 is a possible D gene (7 bases). V lost 0 bases and J lost 5, with 14 bases in between. CDR1 is SGHNT and CDR2 is YYREEE in the germline V gene (reference sequence). The CDR3 covers 15 residues.

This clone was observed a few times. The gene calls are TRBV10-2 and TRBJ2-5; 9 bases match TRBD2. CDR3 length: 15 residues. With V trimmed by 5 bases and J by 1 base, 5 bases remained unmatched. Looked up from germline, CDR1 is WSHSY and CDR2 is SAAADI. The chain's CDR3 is CASSMSGGRQETQYF. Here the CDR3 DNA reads TGCGCCAGCAGTATGAGCGGGGGGCGCCAAGAGACCCAGTACTTC.

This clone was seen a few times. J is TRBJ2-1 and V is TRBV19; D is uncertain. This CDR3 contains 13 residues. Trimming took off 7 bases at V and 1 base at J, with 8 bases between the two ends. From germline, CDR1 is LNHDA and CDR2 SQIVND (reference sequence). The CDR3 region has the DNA TGTGCCAGTAACGAGAGGTCCTACAATGAGCAGTTCTTC. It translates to CASNERSYNEQFF.

CDR3: CASSSGQGLGYTF. The CDR3 region has the DNA TGTGCCAGCAGTTCGGGACAGGGATTAGGCTACACCTTC. The V call is TRBV12-3 or TRBV12-4, the J call TRBJ1-2; 9 positions match TRBD1. The CDR3 covers 13 residues. Losses at the gene ends were 4 bases for V and 8 bases for J; bases not matched to a gene: 5.

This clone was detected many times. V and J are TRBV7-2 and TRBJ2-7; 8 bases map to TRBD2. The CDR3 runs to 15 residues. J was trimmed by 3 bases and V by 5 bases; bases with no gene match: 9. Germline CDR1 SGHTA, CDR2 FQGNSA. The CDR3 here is CASSHIGLAGYEQYF. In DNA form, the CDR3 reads TGTGCCAGCAGCCACATAGGACTAGCCGGCTACGAGCAGTACTTC. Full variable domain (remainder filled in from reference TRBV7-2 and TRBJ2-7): GAGVSQSPSNKVTEKGKDVELRCDPISGHTALYWYRQSLGQGLEFLIYFQGNSAPDKSGLPSDRFSAERTGGSVSTLTIQRTQQEDSAVYLCASSHIGLAGYEQYFGPGTRLTVT.

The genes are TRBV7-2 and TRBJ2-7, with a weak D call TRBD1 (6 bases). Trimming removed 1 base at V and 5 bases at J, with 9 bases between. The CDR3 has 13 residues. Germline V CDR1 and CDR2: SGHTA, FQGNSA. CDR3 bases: TGTGCCAGCAGCTTAGGAAAGGGGGACGAGCAGTACTTC. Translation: CASSLGKGDEQYF.